The clone carrying this TCR beta chain came up once. The target antigen is unknown. This specimen belongs to a study of cytomegalovirus exposure and HLA in healthy donors. Study-wide points: Segments of the TCR beta V type were, in most cases, productive about 87% or about 30% of the time in an earlier analysis.

13 Jbeta primers and 60 Vbeta primers were used for the PCR. The data were produced by immunoSEQ multiplex PCR, yet TCRdb's version contains in-frame clones alone and is incomplete. This table holds 120,000 or so clones, around 79% found once. The CDR3 sequence is 12 residues long. Trimming left V 8 bases short and J 6 bases short, with 16 bases between. Germline CDR1 is SQVTM and CDR2 is ANQGSEA. Input material: PBMCs. The J gene is TRBJ1-1, the V gene TRBV29-1; D uncertain. The clonotype originates from a young woman in good health and CMV-seronegative. CDR3 sequence (DNA): TGCAGCTCTATGGCGGGGTTCTCTGAAGCTTTCTTT. Translating gives CSSMAGFSEAFF.